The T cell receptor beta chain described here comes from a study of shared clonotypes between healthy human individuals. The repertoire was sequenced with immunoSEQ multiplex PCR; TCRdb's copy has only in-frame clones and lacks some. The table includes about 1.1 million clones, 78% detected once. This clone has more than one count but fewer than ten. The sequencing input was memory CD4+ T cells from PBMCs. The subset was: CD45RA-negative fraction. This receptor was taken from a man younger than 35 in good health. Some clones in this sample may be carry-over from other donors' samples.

CDR3 bases: TGTGCCAGCGGGGACGGATGGGGCACAGATACGCAGTATTTT. Amino acid sequence: CASGDGWGTDTQYF. The chain employs TRBV6-5 and TRBJ2-3; D tentatively fits TRBD1 or TRBD2 (5 bases each). The V and J ends lost 8 bases and 1 base respectively, with 13 bases between them. The CDR3 has 14 amino acids. CDR1 MNHEY and CDR2 SVGAGI come from the germline V gene.